This T cell receptor beta chain was sequenced for a study of neurological immune-mediated disorders. This clonotype was seen at least ten times. As for the cDNA, it was generated by 5'RACE with 10-nucleotide random UMIs. Over 190 million TCR-beta sequences, together covering 15-18 subjects, were produced by every individual sequencing run that was carried out. TCRdb itself ran the 5' RACE reads through MiXCR, one entry per CDR3 protein. The sample holds under 75,000 distinct CDR3 sequences, 2.5% to 4% seen once. This CDR3 has 13 residues. Per the germline V gene, CDR1 is DFQATT and CDR2 is SNEGSKA (reference sequence).

The sequence was obtained from a woman aged 45-59 years with multiple sclerosis. The V gene is TRBV20-1, the J gene TRBJ2-1; D is possibly TRBD2 (5 bases). The sample comprised PBMCs. The CDR3 sequence is CSGEGPEYNEQFF. The CDR3 DNA follows: TGCAGCGGCGAGGGTCCTGAGTACAATGAGCAGTTCTTC.